This TCR beta chain stems from a study of T cells in Graves' hyperthyroidism and ophthalmopathy. Study-wide background: Prior to any treatment, at the point of initial diagnosis, peripheral blood was collected. Points from the study as a whole: The authors' 13 V-J model separated ophthalmopathy from stable hyperthyroidism.

The PBMCs were taken from about 10 ml of fresh peripheral blood. This clonotype was detected once. Its specificity is not known. This CDR3 region has 13 residues. Looked up from germline, CDR1 is GTSNPN and CDR2 is SVGIG (reference sequence). V was cut by 3 bases and J by 4 bases, with 7 bases left in between. What was amplified from RNA transcripts were TCR beta CDR3 regions. The HTBI primer set was used in a first-round RT-PCR of the TCR CDR3. TCRdb itself ran the multiplex PCR reads through MiXCR, one entry per CDR3 protein. This table holds about 370,000 distinct CDR3 sequences, about 15% found once.

This chain joins TRBV30 and TRBJ2-6; D is ambiguous. The sample consisted of blood. The clonotype comes from a woman aged 55-69 years with Graves' ophthalmopathy. In DNA, the CDR3 is TGTGCCTGGAGGGATCTAGGGGCCAACGTCCTGACTTTC. It encodes CAWRDLGANVLTF.